This TCR beta chain was found in a study of OX40 agonist ivuxolimab in advanced cancers. Study as a whole: Patients got intravenous ivuxolimab at 0.01 to 10 mg/kg every 2 weeks. Dose-escalation cases comprised hepatocellular carcinoma, melanoma, renal cell or head and neck cancer.

Sequencing used immunoSEQ multiplex PCR; TCRdb keeps in-frame clones, though not all of them. The table includes 40,000 to 45,000 clones, approximately 83% detected once. The receptor was isolated from an adult with an advanced solid tumor such as melanoma, head and neck, liver or kidney cancer. The sequencing here drew on CD4+ or CD8+ T cells sorted from blood, taken in a trial of the OX40 agonist ivuxolimab.

The CDR3 DNA reads TGTGCCAGTAGTATAGATCTATGGCTAGCTTCTGAGCAGTTCTTC. It yields the protein CASSIDLWLASEQFF. The V call is TRBV19, the J call TRBJ2-1, with D perhaps matching TRBD2 (5 bases). CDR1 and CDR2 (germline): LNHDA, SQIVND (reference sequence). The CDR3 has 15 residues. V lost 0 bases and J lost 9, with 15 bases in between.